The 5 T cell receptor beta chains in this list originate from one sample, sequenced in a study of blood T cells in healthy people across ages. A second PCR of 7 to 11 cycles used a sample-barcoded 5' primer and a J-beta primer mix. In TCRdb, the 5' RACE reads were re-called with MiXCR into one record per CDR3 protein. This repertoire shows 1,500,000 or so distinct CDR3 sequences, approximately 43% found once; its top ten account for under 5%. The specimen was blood. The source of these receptors is a young woman in good health.

This clonotype came up a few times. The CDR3 DNA follows: TGCGCCAGCACCGATATCCTCTACAATGAGCAGTTCTTC. This codes for CASTDILYNEQFF. This chain uses TRBV5-1 with TRBJ2-1; D uncertain. Trimming stripped 6 bases from V and 3 bases from J, with 10 bases between. This CDR3 comprises 13 residues. Germline CDR1 and CDR2: SGHRS and YFSETQ.

The gene calls are TRBV6-5 and TRBJ2-3; 10 bases map to TRBD1. Germline-derived CDR1 and CDR2 are MNHEY and SVGAGI. Losses at the gene ends were 4 bases for V and 6 bases for J; bases not matched to a gene: 7. This CDR3 has 15 residues. The CDR3 coding sequence is TGTGCCAGCAGTTGGACAGGGGGAAAGGGGGATACGCAGTATTTT. Translating it yields CASSWTGGKGDTQYF.

This clonotype turned up a few times. The chain couples TRBV2 to TRBJ2-5; D unresolved. Trimming took 7 bases from V and 0 from J, leaving 6 bases between them. The CDR3 covers 12 residues. Germline V gene data show CDR1 as SNHLY and CDR2 as FYNNEI. CDR3 coding DNA: TGTGCCAGCAAGCTAAACCAAGAGACCCAGTACTTC. Its translation is CASKLNQETQYF.

The J gene is TRBJ2-7, the V gene TRBV7-9, with 10 bases fitting TRBD1. CDR1 is SEHNR, CDR2 FQNEAQ, per germline (reference sequence). The CDR3 totals 17 residues. V lost 1 base and J lost 7; bases outside the gene matches: 13. The CDR3 loop is CASSLGRTGQGYNEQYF. CDR3 in DNA: TGTGCCAGCAGCTTAGGGAGGACGGGACAGGGGTACAATGAGCAGTACTTC.

This clonotype was seen only a few times. The chain employs TRBV10-3 and TRBJ1-5; D is unresolved. There are 13 residues in the CDR3. Germline V CDR1 and CDR2: ENHRY, SYGVKD. V gave up 4 bases and J gave up 5 bases, with 9 bases separating them. CDR3 loop: CAISARTDQPQHF. The CDR3 region has the DNA TGTGCCATCAGTGCCAGGACTGATCAGCCCCAGCATTTT.